This record covers a single TCR beta chain. Antigen unknown. The data were taken from a study of T cell responses to AZD1222 COVID-19 vaccine. The study's findings and limits: White British donors predominated, females outnumbered males, and clonal diversity was possibly underestimated.

The V and J ends lost 7 bases and 2 bases, in that order; junction bases with no gene match: 19. The CDR3 totals 19 residues. CDR1 SGHRS and CDR2 YFSETQ come from the germline V gene. Timing groups of about 4 and about 12 weeks for second doses were pooled. The protocol was immunoSEQ multiplex PCR, while the TCRdb copy is restricted to in-frame clones and leaves out a portion. Of around 130,000 clones in the sample, about 88% were seen once. The input for sequencing was peripheral blood, taken 28 days after the second AZD1222 dose. The clonotype originates from an adult who received the AZD1222 COVID-19 vaccine. The V gene is TRBV5-1, the J gene TRBJ1-5; TRBD1 aligns across 9 bases. For the CDR3, the DNA is TGCGCCAGCCCTCCCCTCTCCGAGACAGGGGGTATGGGCAATCAGCCCCAGCATTTT. Its protein product is CASPPLSETGGMGNQPQHF.